One and the same sample provided the 2 T cell receptor beta chains below, sequenced in a study of blood T cell repertoires in COVID-19 (TCRdb year 2020). The library was prepared using the immunoSEQ multiplex PCR assay. TCRdb carries this immuneACCESS record with in-frame sequences only. Its versions omit some clonotypes, under half of them owing to an unresolved V gene in the studies checked, with the rest unexplained. The sample has approximately 490,000 clones on record, 75% to 90% of them singletons. The ten biggest clones cover around 0.64% of the sample. Material for sequencing was PBMCs or T cells enriched from blood (not recorded which). All receptors derive from a woman under 30 who had recovered from COVID-19.

This rearrangement joins TRBV6-2 or TRBV6-3 to TRBJ1-4, with D tentatively TRBD1 (5 bases). The CDR3 is made up of 15 amino acids. Germline assignment: CDR1 MNHEY and CDR2 SVGEGT. The germline V and J ends were trimmed by 4 bases and 4 bases, with 13 bases remaining between them. The chain's CDR3 is CASSSPGGVNEKLFF. The DNA for the CDR3 is TGTGCCAGCAGTTCCCCGGGGGGAGTTAATGAAAAACTGTTTTTT.

The rearrangement links TRBV7-9 to TRBJ2-1; the match to TRBD1 covers 8 bases. In germline, CDR1 is SEHNR, CDR2 FQNEAQ (reference sequence). The CDR3 is made up of 14 amino acids. The J segment lost 8 bases and the V segment lost 5 bases, leaving 8 bases of the junction unmatched. CDR3 amino acids: CASSLQQGGDEQFF. CDR3 DNA sequence: TGTGCCAGCAGCCTCCAACAGGGGGGTGATGAGCAGTTCTTC.